This T cell receptor (beta chain) was captured in a study of shared clonotypes between healthy human individuals. Study-wide results and limits: For sorted subsets, rarefaction showed incomplete sequencing despite large depth.

Method: immunoSEQ multiplex PCR; TCRdb's copy keeps in-frame clones and lacks some. The sample carries more than 550,000 clones, 92% recorded once. Germline assignment: CDR1 SGHTA and CDR2 FQGTGA. V lost 5 bases to trimming and J lost 2 bases, with 16 bases between them. CDR3 length: 16 amino acids. CD45RO-negative, CCR7-selected cells formed the naive CD8 fraction, which excluded terminally differentiated effector memory CD45RA+ cells. Study donors comprised healthy, HIV-negative adults devoid of recent acute infection or vaccination. On this clone itself: The antigen remains undetermined.

The clonotype originates from a young man in good health. This sequence joins TRBV7-3 and TRBJ2-1; perhaps TRBD1 as D (6 bases). Sequencing input: naive CD8+ T cells sorted from blood. In nucleotides, the CDR3 is TGTGCCAGCAGCAATGTTCCAGGGGAGCCCTACAATGAGCAGTTCTTC. It translates to CASSNVPGEPYNEQFF. The variable domain in full, with the rest retrieved from reference TRBV7-3 and TRBJ2-1, is GAGVSQTPSNKVTEKGKYVELRCDPISGHTALYWYRQSLGQGPEFLIYFQGTGAADDSGLPNDRFFAVRPEGSVSTLKIQRTERGDSAVYLCASSNVPGEPYNEQFFGPGTRLTVL.